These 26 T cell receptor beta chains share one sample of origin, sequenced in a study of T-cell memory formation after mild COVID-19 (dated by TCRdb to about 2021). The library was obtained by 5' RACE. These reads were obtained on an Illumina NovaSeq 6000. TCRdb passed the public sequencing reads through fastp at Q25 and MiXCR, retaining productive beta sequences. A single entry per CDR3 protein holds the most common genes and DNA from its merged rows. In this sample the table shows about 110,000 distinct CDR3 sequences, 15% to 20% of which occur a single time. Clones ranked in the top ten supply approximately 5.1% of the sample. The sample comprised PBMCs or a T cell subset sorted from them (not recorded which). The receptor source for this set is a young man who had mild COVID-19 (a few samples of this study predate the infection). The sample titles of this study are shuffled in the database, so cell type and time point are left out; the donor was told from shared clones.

CDR3 residues: CASSMRGGDTQYF. DNA of the CDR3: TGTGCCAGCAGCATGAGGGGCGGAGATACGCAGTATTTT. The genes are TRBV7-3 and TRBJ2-3; D is perhaps TRBD1 or TRBD2 (5 bases each). Germline CDR1 and CDR2: SGHTA and FQGTGA. CDR3 length: 13 amino acids. V was pared by 5 bases and J by 5 bases, with 11 bases between.

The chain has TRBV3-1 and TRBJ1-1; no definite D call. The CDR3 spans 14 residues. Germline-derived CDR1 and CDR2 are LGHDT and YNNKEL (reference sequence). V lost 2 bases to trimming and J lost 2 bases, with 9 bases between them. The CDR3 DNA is TGTGCCAGCAGCCAACTGATAGCCAACACTGAAGCTTTCTTT. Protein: CASSQLIANTEAFF.

CDR3 nucleotides: TGCGCCAGCAGCCAAGAACGGAGTAATGTCGGCCGGGGTGCCTACGAGCAGTACGTC. Amino acid sequence: CASSQERSNVGRGAYEQYV. This sequence joins TRBV4-3 and TRBJ2-7; possible D gene TRBD2, 5 bases. The germline V and J ends were trimmed by 0 bases and 2 bases, with 23 bases remaining between them. The CDR3 covers 19 residues. Looked up from germline, CDR1 is LGHNA and CDR2 is YSLEER.

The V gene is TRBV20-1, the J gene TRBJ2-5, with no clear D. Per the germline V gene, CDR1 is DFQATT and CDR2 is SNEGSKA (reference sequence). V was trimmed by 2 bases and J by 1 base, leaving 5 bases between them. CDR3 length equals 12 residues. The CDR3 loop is CSARLIQETQYF. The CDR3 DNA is TGCAGTGCTAGACTTATCCAAGAGACCCAGTACTTC.

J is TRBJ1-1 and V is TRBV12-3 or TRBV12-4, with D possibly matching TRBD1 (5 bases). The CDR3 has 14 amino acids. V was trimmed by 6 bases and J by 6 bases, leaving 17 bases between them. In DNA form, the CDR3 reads TGTGCCAGCAGCCCCCAGGGAAGGTTTGCTGAAGCTTTCTTT. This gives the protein CASSPQGRFAEAFF.

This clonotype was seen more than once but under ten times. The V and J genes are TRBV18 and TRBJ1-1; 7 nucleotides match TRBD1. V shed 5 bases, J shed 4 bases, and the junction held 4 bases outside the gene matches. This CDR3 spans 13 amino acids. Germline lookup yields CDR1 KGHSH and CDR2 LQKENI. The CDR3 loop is CASSYDRVTEAFF. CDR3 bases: TGTGCCAGCTCATACGACAGGGTCACTGAAGCTTTCTTT.

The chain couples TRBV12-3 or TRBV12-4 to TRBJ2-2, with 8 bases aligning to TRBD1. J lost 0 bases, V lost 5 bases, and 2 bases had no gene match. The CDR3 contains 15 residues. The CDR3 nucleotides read TGTGCCAGCAGTGCAGGGGGCTCGAACACCGGGGAGCTGTTTTTT. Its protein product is CASSAGGSNTGELFF.

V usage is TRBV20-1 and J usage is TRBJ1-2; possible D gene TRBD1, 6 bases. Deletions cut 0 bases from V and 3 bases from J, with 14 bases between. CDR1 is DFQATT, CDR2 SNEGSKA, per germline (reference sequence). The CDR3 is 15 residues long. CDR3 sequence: CSARDRPGQDYGYTF. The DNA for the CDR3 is TGCAGTGCTAGAGATAGACCGGGACAAGACTATGGCTACACCTTC.

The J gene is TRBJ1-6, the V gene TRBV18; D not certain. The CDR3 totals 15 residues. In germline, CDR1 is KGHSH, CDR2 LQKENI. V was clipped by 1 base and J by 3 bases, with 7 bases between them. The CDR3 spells CASSPQEVYNSPLHF. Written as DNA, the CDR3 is TGTGCCAGCTCACCACAGGAGGTCTATAATTCACCCCTCCACTTT.

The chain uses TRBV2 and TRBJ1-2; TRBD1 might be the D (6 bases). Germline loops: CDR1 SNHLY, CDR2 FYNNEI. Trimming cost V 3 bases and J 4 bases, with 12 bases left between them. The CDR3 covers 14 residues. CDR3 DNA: TGTGCCAGCAGTGATCACAGGGCTGGCTATGGCTACACCTTC. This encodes CASSDHRAGYGYTF.

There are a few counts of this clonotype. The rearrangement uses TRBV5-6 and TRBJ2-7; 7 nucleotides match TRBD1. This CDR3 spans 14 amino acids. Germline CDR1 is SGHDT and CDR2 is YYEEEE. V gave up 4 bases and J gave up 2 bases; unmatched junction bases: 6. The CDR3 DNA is TGTGCCAGCAGCCGACAGGACAGGCCCTACGAGCAGTACGTC. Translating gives CASSRQDRPYEQYV.

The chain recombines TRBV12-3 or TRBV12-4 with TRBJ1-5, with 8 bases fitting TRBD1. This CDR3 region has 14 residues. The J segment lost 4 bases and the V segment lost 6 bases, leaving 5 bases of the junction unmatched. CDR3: CASSRRQGNQPQHF. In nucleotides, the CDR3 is TGTGCCAGCAGCCGTCGACAGGGGAATCAGCCCCAGCATTTT.

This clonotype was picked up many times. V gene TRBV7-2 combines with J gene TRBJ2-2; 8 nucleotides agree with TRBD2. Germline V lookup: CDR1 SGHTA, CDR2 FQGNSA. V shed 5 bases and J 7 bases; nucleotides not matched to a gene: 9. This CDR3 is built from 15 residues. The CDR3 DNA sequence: TGTGCCAGCAGCCAGTCCCGGGGGGGCCACGGGGAGCTGTTTTTT. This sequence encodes CASSQSRGGHGELFF.

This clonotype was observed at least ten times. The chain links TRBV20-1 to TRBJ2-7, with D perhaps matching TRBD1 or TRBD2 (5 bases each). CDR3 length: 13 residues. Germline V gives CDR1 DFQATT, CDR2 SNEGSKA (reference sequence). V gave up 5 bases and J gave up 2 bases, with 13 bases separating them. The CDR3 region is CSAPKRDPYEQYV. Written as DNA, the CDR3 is TGCAGTGCTCCAAAGAGGGACCCCTACGAGCAGTACGTC.

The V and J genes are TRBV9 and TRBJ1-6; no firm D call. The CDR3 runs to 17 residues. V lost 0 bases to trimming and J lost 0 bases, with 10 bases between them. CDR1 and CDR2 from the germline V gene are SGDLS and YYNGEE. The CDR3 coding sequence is TGTGCCAGCAGCGTAGTAGGGTCAAGCTCCTATAATTCACCCCTCCACTTT. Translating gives CASSVVGSSSYNSPLHF. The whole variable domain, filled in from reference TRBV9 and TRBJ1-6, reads DSGVTQTPKHLITATGQRVTLRCSPRSGDLSVYWYQQSLDQGLQFLIQYYNGEERAKGNILERFSAQQFPDLHSELNLSSLELGDSALYFCASSVVGSSSYNSPLHFGNGTRLTVT.

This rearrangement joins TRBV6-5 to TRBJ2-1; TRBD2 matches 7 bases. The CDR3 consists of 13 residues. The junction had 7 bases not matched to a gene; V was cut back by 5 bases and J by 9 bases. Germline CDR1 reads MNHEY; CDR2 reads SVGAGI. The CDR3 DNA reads TGTGCCAGCAGTCAAACTAGCGCGGGTGAGCAGTTCTTC. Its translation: CASSQTSAGEQFF.

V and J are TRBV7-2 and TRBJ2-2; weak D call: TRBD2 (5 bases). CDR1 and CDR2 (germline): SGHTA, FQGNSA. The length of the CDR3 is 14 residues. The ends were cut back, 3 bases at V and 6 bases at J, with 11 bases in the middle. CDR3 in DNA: TGTGCCAGCAGCTTCAGTGAGGGAGCCGGGGAGCTGTTTTTT. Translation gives CASSFSEGAGELFF. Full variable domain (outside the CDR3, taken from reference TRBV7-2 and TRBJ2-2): GAGVSQSPSNKVTEKGKDVELRCDPISGHTALYWYRQSLGQGLEFLIYFQGNSAPDKSGLPSDRFSAERTGGSVSTLTIQRTQQEDSAVYLCASSFSEGAGELFFGEGSRLTVL.

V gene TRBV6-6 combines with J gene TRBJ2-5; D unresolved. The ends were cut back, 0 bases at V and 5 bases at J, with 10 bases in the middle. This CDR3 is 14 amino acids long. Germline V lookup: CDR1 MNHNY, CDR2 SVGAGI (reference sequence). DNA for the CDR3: TGTGCCAGCAGTTACTCTAACCCTGCTGAGACCCAGTACTTC. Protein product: CASSYSNPAETQYF.

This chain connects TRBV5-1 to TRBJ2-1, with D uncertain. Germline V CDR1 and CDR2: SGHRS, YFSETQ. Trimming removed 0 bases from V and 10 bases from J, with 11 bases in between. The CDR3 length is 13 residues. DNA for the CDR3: TGCGCCAGCAGCTTGGGGCCAGGCTACGAGCAGTTCTTC. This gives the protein CASSLGPGYEQFF.

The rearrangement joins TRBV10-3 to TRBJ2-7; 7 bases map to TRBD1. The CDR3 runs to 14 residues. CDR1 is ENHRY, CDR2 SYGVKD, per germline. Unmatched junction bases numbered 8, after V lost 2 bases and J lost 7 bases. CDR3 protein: CAISENWARGEQYV. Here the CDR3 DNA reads TGTGCCATCAGTGAGAATTGGGCCAGGGGGGAGCAGTACGTC.

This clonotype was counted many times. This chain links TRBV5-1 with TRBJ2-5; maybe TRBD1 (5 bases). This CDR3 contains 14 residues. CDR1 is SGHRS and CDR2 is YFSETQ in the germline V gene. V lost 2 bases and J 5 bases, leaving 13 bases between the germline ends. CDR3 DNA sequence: TGCGCCAGCAGCTTTTCGGACACTTCCGAGACCCAGTACTTC. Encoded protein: CASSFSDTSETQYF.

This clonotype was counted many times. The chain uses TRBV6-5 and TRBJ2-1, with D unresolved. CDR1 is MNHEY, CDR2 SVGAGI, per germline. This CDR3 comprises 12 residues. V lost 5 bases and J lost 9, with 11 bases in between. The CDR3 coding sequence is TGTGCCAGCAGTCCCTGGCGAGGTGAGCAGTTCTTC. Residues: CASSPWRGEQFF.

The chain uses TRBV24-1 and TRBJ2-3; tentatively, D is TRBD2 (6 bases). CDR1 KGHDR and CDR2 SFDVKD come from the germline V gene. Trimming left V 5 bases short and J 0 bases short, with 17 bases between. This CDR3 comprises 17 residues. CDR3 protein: CATSAREVQTSTDTQYF. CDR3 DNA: TGTGCCACCAGTGCCAGGGAGGTACAGACTAGCACAGATACGCAGTATTTT.

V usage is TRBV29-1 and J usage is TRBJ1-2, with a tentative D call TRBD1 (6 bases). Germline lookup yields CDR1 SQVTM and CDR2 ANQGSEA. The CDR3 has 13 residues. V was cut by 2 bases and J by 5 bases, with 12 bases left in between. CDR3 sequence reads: CSVEYPGVYGYTF. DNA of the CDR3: TGCAGCGTTGAATATCCAGGGGTGTATGGCTACACCTTC.

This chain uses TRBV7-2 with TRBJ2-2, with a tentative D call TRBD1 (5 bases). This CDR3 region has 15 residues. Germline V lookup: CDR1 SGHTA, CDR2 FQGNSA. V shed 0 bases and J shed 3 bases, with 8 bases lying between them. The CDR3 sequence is CASSLAGVHTGELFF. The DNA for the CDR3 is TGTGCCAGCAGCTTAGCAGGGGTGCACACCGGGGAGCTGTTTTTT. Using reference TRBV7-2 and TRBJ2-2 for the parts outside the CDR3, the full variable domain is GAGVSQSPSNKVTEKGKDVELRCDPISGHTALYWYRQSLGQGLEFLIYFQGNSAPDKSGLPSDRFSAERTGGSVSTLTIQRTQQEDSAVYLCASSLAGVHTGELFFGEGSRLTVL.

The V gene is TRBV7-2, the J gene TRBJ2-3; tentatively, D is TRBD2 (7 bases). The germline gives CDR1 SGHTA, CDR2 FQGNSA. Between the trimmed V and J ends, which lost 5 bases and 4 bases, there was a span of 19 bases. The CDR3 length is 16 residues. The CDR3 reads CASSLQGGGRADTQYF. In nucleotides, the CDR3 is TGTGCCAGCAGCCTCCAAGGGGGGGGTCGGGCAGATACGCAGTATTTT.